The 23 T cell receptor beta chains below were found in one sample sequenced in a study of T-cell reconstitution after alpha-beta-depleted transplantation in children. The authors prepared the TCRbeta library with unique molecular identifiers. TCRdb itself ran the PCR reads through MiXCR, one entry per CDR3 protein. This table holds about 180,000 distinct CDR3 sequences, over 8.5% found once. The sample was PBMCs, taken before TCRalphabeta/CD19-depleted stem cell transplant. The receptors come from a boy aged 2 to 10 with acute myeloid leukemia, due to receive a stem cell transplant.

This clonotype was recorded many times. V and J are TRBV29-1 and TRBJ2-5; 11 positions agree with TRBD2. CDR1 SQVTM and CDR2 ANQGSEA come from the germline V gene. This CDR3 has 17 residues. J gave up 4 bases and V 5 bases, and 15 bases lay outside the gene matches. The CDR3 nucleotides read TGCAGCGTTATCTCTTGGCTAGCGGGAGGAGTAGGAGAGACCCAGTACTTC. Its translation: CSVISWLAGGVGETQYF. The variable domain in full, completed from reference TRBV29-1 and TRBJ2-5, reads SAVISQKPSRDICQRGTSLTIQCQVDSQVTMMFWYRQQPGQSLTLIATANQGSEATYESGFVIDKFPISRPNLTFSTLTVSNMSPEDSSIYLCSVISWLAGGVGETQYFGPGTRLLVL.

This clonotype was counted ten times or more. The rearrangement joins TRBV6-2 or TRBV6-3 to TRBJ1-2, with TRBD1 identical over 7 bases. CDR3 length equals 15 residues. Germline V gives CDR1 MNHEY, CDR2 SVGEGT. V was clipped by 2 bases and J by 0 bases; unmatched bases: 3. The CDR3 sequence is CASSYIGQANYGYTF. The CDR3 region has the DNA TGTGCCAGCAGTTACATTGGACAGGCTAACTATGGCTACACCTTC.

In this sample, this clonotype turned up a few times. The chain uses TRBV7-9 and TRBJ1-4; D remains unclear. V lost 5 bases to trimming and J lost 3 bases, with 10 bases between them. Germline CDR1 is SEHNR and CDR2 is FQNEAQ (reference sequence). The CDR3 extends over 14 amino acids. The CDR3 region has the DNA TGTGCCAGCAGCCCGGGGAGGTCTAATGAAAAACTGTTTTTT. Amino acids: CASSPGRSNEKLFF.

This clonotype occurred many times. DNA for the CDR3: TGTGCCAGCCATTTTTCTGGTGGAACAGATACGCAGTATTTT. It translates to CASHFSGGTDTQYF. The rearrangement uses TRBV6-5 and TRBJ2-3; the D is unclear. The V end was cut by 8 bases, the J end by 3 bases, with 15 bases between. The CDR3 contains 14 residues. Germline CDR1 MNHEY, CDR2 SVGAGI.

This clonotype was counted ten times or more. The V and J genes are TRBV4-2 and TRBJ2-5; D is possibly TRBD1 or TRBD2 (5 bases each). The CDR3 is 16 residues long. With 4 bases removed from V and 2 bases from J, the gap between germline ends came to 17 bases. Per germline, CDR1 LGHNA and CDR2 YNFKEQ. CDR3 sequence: CASSPLQGTDQETQYF. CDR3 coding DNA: TGTGCCAGCAGCCCTTTACAAGGGACGGATCAAGAGACCCAGTACTTC.

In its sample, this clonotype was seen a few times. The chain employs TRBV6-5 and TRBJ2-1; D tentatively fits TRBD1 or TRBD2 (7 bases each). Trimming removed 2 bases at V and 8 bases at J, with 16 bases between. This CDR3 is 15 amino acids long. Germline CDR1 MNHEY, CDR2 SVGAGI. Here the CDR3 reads CASSYKRGGGYEQFF. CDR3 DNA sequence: TGTGCCAGCAGTTACAAGCGGGGAGGGGGCTATGAGCAGTTCTTC.

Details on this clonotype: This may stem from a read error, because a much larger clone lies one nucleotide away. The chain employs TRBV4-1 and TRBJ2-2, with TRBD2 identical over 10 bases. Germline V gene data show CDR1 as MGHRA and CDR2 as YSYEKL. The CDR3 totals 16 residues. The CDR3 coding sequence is TGCGCCAGCAGCCATGGACTAGCGGTGAACACCGGGGAGCTGCTTTTT. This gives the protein CASSHGLAVNTGELLF.

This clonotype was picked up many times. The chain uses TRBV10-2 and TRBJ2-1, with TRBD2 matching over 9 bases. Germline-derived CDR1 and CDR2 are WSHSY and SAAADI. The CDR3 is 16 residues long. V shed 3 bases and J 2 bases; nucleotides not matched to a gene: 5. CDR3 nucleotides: TGCGCCAGCAGTGATCCTAGCGGGGCGACCTACAATGAGCAGTTCTTC. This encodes CASSDPSGATYNEQFF.

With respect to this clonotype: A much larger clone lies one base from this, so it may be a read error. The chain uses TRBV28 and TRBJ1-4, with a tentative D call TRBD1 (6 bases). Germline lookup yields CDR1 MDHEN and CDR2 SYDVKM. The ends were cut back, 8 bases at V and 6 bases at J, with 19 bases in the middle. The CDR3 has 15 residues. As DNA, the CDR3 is TGTGCCAGCCGAACAGGGTGCGAAATCTATGAAAAACTGTTTTTT. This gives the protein CASRTGCEIYEKLFF. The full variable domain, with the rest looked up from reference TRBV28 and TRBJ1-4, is DVKVTQSSRYLVKRTGEKVFLECVQDMDHENMFWYRQDPGLGLRLIYFSYDVKMKEKGDIPEGYSVSREKKERFSLILESASTNQTSMYLCASRTGCEIYEKLFFGSGTQLSVL.

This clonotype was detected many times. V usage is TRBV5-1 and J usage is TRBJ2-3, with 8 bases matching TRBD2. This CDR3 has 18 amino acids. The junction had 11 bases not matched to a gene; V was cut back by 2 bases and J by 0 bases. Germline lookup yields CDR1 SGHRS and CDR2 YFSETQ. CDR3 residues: CASSFYGGGRQSTDTQYF. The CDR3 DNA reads TGCGCCAGCAGCTTCTATGGTGGCGGGAGGCAGAGCACAGATACGCAGTATTTT. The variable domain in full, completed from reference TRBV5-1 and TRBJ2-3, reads KAGVTQTPRYLIKTRGQQVTLSCSPISGHRSVSWYQQTPGQGLQFLFEYFSETQRNKGNFPGRFSGRQFSNSRSEMNVSTLELGDSALYLCASSFYGGGRQSTDTQYFGPGTRLTVL.

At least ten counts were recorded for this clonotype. CDR3 nucleotides: TGTGCCAGCAGTTCCACCCTCCCGGGACAGGGCTACAATGAGCAGTTCTTC. Residues: CASSSTLPGQGYNEQFF. V gene TRBV28 combines with J gene TRBJ2-1; TRBD1 agrees at 9 bases. The CDR3 has 17 amino acids. V was clipped by 4 bases and J by 3 bases; unmatched bases: 10. Germline V CDR1 and CDR2: MDHEN, SYDVKM.

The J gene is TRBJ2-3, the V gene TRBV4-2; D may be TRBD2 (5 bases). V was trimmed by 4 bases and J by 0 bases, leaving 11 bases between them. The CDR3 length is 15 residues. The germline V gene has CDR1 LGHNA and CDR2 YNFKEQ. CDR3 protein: CASSPVEDSTDTQYF. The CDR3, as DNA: TGTGCCAGCAGCCCCGTGGAGGATAGCACAGATACGCAGTATTTT.

In nucleotides, the CDR3 is TGTGCCAGCAGCCCCCGAAGGAGCTCTGGGGCCAACGTCCTGACTTTC. Residues: CASSPRRSSGANVLTF. The rearrangement links TRBV7-6 to TRBJ2-6; unclear D gene. Per the germline V gene, CDR1 is SGHVS and CDR2 is FNYEAQ. The CDR3 extends over 16 amino acids. V shed 5 bases and J shed 0 bases, with 11 bases lying between them.

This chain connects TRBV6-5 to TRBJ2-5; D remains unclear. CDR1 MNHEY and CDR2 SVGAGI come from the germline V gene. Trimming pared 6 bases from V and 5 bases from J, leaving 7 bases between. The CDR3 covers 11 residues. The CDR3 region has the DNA TGTGCCAGCAGCAACGCCGAGACCCAGTACTTC. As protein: CASSNAETQYF.

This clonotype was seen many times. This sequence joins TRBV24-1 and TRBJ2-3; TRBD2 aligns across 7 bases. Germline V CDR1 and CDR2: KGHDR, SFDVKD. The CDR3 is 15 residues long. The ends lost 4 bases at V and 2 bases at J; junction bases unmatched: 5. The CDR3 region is CATSDTSVDTDTQYF. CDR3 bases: TGTGCCACCAGTGACACTAGCGTTGACACAGATACGCAGTATTTT.

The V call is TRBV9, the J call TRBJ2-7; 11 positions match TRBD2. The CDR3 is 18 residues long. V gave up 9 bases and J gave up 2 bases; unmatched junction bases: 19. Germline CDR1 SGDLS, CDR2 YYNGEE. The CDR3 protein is CATSLYSLAGVEPYEQYF. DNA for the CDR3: TGTGCCACCTCCCTTTATTCACTAGCGGGAGTGGAGCCCTACGAGCAGTACTTC.

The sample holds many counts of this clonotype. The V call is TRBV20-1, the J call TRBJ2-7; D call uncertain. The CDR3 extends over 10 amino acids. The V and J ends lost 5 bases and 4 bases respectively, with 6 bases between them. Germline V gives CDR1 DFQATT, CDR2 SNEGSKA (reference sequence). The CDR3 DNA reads TGCAGTGCTTACAAATACGAGCAGTACTTC. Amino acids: CSAYKYEQYF.

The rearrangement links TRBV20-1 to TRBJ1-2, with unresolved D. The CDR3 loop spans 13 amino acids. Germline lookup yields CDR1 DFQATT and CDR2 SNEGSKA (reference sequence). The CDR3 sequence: CRASRTLAFGYTF. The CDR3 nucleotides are TGCAGGGCCTCGCGGACCCTGGCGTTTGGCTACACCTTC.

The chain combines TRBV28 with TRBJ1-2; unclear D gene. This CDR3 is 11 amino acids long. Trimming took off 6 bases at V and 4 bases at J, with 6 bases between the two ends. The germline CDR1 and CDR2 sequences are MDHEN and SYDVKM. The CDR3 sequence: CASRGFYGYTF. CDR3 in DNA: TGTGCCAGCAGGGGTTTCTATGGCTACACCTTC.

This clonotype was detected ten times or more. CDR3 in amino acids: CASSLGSVFSPLHF. The DNA for the CDR3 is TGTGCCAGCAGCTTGGGATCGGTATTTTCACCCCTCCACTTT. The gene calls are TRBV7-9 and TRBJ1-6; D remains unclear. Germline V lookup: CDR1 SEHNR, CDR2 FQNEAQ (reference sequence). V was shortened by 3 bases and J by 9 bases, with 12 bases between the two germline ends. The CDR3 loop spans 14 amino acids.

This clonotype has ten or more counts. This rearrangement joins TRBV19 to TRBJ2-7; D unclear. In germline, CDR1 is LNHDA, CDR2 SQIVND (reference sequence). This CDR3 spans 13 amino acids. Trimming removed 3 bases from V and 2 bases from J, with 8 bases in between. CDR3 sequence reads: CASSIFVAYEQYF. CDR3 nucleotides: TGTGCCAGTAGTATTTTCGTAGCCTACGAGCAGTACTTC. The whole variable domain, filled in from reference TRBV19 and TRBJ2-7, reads DGGITQSPKYLFRKEGQNVTLSCEQNLNHDAMYWYRQDPGQGLRLIYYSQIVNDFQKGDIAEGYSVSREKKESFPLTVTSAQKNPTAFYLCASSIFVAYEQYFGPGTRLTVT.

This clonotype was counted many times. This CDR3 is CASTPGAGGIGTLRV. In nucleotides, the CDR3 is TGTGCCAGCACCCCAGGGGCAGGGGGAATAGGGACCTTACGGGTC. The chain combines TRBV7-6 with TRBJ2-7, with TRBD1 identical over 7 bases. The CDR3 runs 15 residues. Germline V CDR1 and CDR2: SGHVS, FNYEAQ.

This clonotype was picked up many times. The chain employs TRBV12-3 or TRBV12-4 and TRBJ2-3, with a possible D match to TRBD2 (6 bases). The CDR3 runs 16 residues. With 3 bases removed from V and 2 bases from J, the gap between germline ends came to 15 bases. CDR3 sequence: CASSFAPSVSTDTQYF. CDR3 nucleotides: TGTGCCAGCAGTTTTGCTCCTAGCGTCTCCACAGATACGCAGTATTTT.